Given below is one T cell receptor beta chain in context. As yet, its antigen is unknown. This entry belongs to a study of shared clonotypes between healthy human individuals. Study-wide points: Among non-shared clonotypes, generation probabilities were lower than among those shared by all four donors. As a rule, naive subsets had a larger estimated richness than memory subsets.

CDR1 and CDR2 (germline): SNHLY, FYNNEI. The CDR3 extends over 15 amino acids. Trimming removed 6 bases at V and 7 bases at J, with 22 bases between. Assay runs were performed at deep level. Produced via immunoSEQ multiplex PCR; TCRdb's table is partial and in-frame only. The sample lists 330,000 or so clones, roughly 70% occurring once. This TCR was sampled from a man aged 25-45 years in good health. Sequencing was performed on memory CD4+ T cells sorted from blood. Subset: CD45RA-negative fraction. This rearrangement joins TRBV2 to TRBJ2-7; a possible D gene is TRBD2 (5 bases). The CDR3 DNA is TGTGCCAGCAGCCAACAAAGCCCTCAGCGGCGTGAGCAGTACTTC. Its translation is CASSQQSPQRREQYF.